The 21 T cell receptor beta chains reported below all come from one sample, sequenced in a study of TIL therapy for anti-PD-1-resistant metastatic lung cancer. Time point defined: pre-treatment sample, taken before nivolumab and TIL therapy. Sequencing used immunoSEQ v3. The assay was immunoSEQ multiplex PCR, and TCRdb's table has in-frame clones only and misses some. Among 50,000 to 70,000 clones listed, 70% to 90% were seen once. This sample comprised blood, obtained at baseline. Receptors originate from a person between 25 and 79 years old with non-small cell lung cancer.

This chain uses TRBV6-5 with TRBJ1-2; D gene unclear. V was trimmed by 6 bases and J by 6 bases, leaving 20 bases between them. Per the germline V gene, CDR1 is MNHEY and CDR2 is SVGAGI. The CDR3 extends over 15 amino acids. The CDR3 here is CASSPLEYLADGYTF. The CDR3 nucleotides are TGTGCCAGCAGCCCCCTTGAATACTTAGCGGATGGCTACACCTTC.

This chain links TRBV28 with TRBJ1-5; D is unclear. CDR1 and CDR2 (germline): MDHEN, SYDVKM. V lost 3 bases to trimming and J lost 1 base, with 7 bases between them. This CDR3 has 14 residues. CDR3 in amino acids: CASSLFQSNQPQHF. The CDR3 DNA reads as TGTGCCAGCAGTTTGTTTCAAAGCAATCAGCCCCAGCATTTT.

The rearrangement joins TRBV29-1 to TRBJ2-1, with 10 bases matching TRBD2. Unmatched junction bases numbered 6, after V lost 2 bases and J lost 8 bases. The CDR3 covers 14 residues. Germline-derived CDR1 and CDR2 are SQVTM and ANQGSEA. CDR3: CSVETSGVFDEQFF. DNA of the CDR3: TGCAGCGTTGAAACTAGCGGGGTTTTCGATGAGCAGTTCTTC.

V usage is TRBV19 and J usage is TRBJ1-4; D call uncertain. The length of the CDR3 is 14 residues. The V gene's germline CDR1 is LNHDA and CDR2 SQIVND (reference sequence). Trimming took off 1 base at V and 8 bases at J, with 11 bases between the two ends. The CDR3 region has the DNA TGTGCCAGTAGTATAGTTTTGCGAGCGGAAAAACTGTTTTTT. Translating it yields CASSIVLRAEKLFF.

This clone was observed a few times. The chain links TRBV3-1 (or the pseudogene TRBV3-2) to TRBJ2-3; 9 bases agree with TRBD2. CDR1 and CDR2 (germline): LGHDT, YNNKEL (reference sequence). The CDR3 spans 13 residues. With 8 bases clipped from V and 7 bases from J, the junction kept 7 bases outside the gene matches. CDR3 in DNA: TGTGCCAGCGGCGGGAGGGAGGGAAATACGCAGTATTTT. This encodes CASGGREGNTQYF.

The V gene is TRBV5-4, the J gene TRBJ1-3; perhaps TRBD1 as D (5 bases). Trimming left V 6 bases short and J 0 bases short, with 10 bases between. The germline V gene has CDR1 SGHNT and CDR2 YYREEE (reference sequence). The CDR3 runs 14 residues. As DNA, the CDR3 is TGTGCCAGCATCCGGACACTCTCTGGAAACACCATATATTTT. Its protein product is CASIRTLSGNTIYF. The variable domain in full, with the rest retrieved from reference TRBV5-4 and TRBJ1-3, is ETGVTQSPTHLIKTRGQQVTLRCSSQSGHNTVSWYQQALGQGPQFIFQYYREEENGRGNFPPRFSGLQFPNYSSELNVNALELDDSALYLCASIRTLSGNTIYFGEGSWLTVV.

This clone was picked up one time. The genes are TRBV24-1 and TRBJ2-3; 12 bases fit TRBD2. V trimming: 4 bases; J trimming: 6 bases; junction bases outside the gene matches: 7. This CDR3 comprises 16 residues. Germline assignment: CDR1 KGHDR and CDR2 SFDVKD. This CDR3 is CATSDTSGRTADTQYF. For the CDR3, the DNA is TGTGCCACCAGTGACACTAGCGGGAGGACAGCGGATACGCAGTATTTT.

The sample holds a few counts of this clone. V usage is TRBV24-1 and J usage is TRBJ2-2; D might be TRBD1 (5 bases). This CDR3 has 15 residues. Deletions cut 6 bases from V and 0 bases from J, with 10 bases between. CDR1 is KGHDR and CDR2 is SFDVKD in the germline V gene. CDR3 sequence reads: CATSSGAANTGELFF. In DNA, the CDR3 is TGTGCCACCAGTAGTGGGGCCGCGAACACCGGGGAGCTGTTTTTT.

The chain combines TRBV28 with TRBJ2-1; D possibly corresponds to TRBD2 (5 bases). This CDR3 spans 13 amino acids. V was clipped by 5 bases and J by 7 bases, with 12 bases between them. Germline values: CDR1 MDHEN, CDR2 SYDVKM. In DNA form, the CDR3 reads TGTGCCAGCAGTGAGCCCACGGGGAATGAGCAGTTCTTC. It encodes CASSEPTGNEQFF.

In its sample, this clone was seen once. This chain joins TRBV28 and TRBJ1-5, with D possibly being TRBD1 (5 bases). V gave up 6 bases and J gave up 7 bases, with 19 bases separating them. The length of the CDR3 is 15 residues. Germline V gene sequence: CDR1 MDHEN, CDR2 SYDVKM. CDR3 bases: TGTGCCAGCAGCCCTCCCGGGGGGGTGGGGCAGCCCCAGCATTTT. The encoded protein is CASSPPGGVGQPQHF.

V usage is TRBV4-2 and J usage is TRBJ1-4; D may be TRBD1 (5 bases). The CDR3 is 15 residues long. Per germline, CDR1 LGHNA and CDR2 YNFKEQ. V was pared by 4 bases and J by 5 bases, with 14 bases between. The DNA for the CDR3 is TGTGCCAGCAGCCCGACTGAGCGGACAAATGAAAAACTGTTTTTT. This encodes CASSPTERTNEKLFF.

CDR3 nucleotide sequence: TGCGCTAGTTCCGGGACAGTCCGCTCTGGGGCCAACGTCCTGACTTTC. This sequence encodes CASSGTVRSGANVLTF. This rearrangement joins TRBV5-1 to TRBJ2-6, with 7 positions matching TRBD1. The V gene's germline CDR1 is SGHRS and CDR2 YFSETQ. The CDR3 is made up of 16 amino acids.

This clone was detected only a few times. This sequence joins TRBV3-1 (or the pseudogene TRBV3-2) and TRBJ1-3; D may be TRBD1 (6 bases). This CDR3 comprises 14 residues. The V end lost 4 bases, the J end lost 8 bases, and 15 bases lay between the germline ends. The V gene's germline CDR1 is LGHDT and CDR2 YNNKEL (reference sequence). CDR3 loop: CASSPKQGRHTIYF. For the CDR3, the DNA is TGTGCCAGCAGCCCAAAACAGGGTCGTCACACCATATATTTT.

This rearrangement joins TRBV7-3 to TRBJ2-3; 7 nucleotides align to TRBD2. V gave up 2 bases and J gave up 1 base; unmatched junction bases: 9. The CDR3 runs to 17 residues. CDR1 is SGHTA, CDR2 FQGTGA, per germline. The CDR3 here is CASSLSSGIRGTDTQYF. The DNA of the CDR3 is TGTGCCAGCAGCTTATCCAGCGGGATAAGAGGCACAGATACGCAGTATTTT.

The rearrangement joins TRBV15 to TRBJ1-4; 10 nucleotides agree with TRBD1. CDR1 is LNHNV and CDR2 is YYDKDF in the germline V gene (reference sequence). The CDR3 totals 15 residues. Trimming cost V 2 bases and J 6 bases; bases outside gene matches: 3. CDR3 sequence reads: CATSRRQGADEKLFF. The CDR3, as DNA: TGTGCCACCAGCAGAAGACAGGGGGCGGATGAAAAACTGTTTTTT.

The chain joins TRBV3-1 (or the pseudogene TRBV3-2) to TRBJ1-3, with no clear D. This CDR3 is 12 amino acids long. V lost 0 bases, J lost 8 bases, and 5 bases lay in between. The V gene's germline CDR1 is LGHDT and CDR2 YNNKEL (reference sequence). Written as DNA, the CDR3 is TGTGCCAGCAGCCAAGATAGGGACACCATATATTTT. Protein product: CASSQDRDTIYF.

This clone was observed a handful of times. V gene TRBV5-1 combines with J gene TRBJ2-1; 7 bases are a match to TRBD2. Trimming at V came to 4 bases and at J to 3 bases, leaving 7 bases not matched to a gene. This CDR3 has 15 amino acids. Germline lookup yields CDR1 SGHRS and CDR2 YFSETQ. CDR3 sequence: CASSQSGTNYNEQFF. CDR3 sequence (DNA): TGCGCCAGCAGCCAGAGCGGGACTAACTACAATGAGCAGTTCTTC.

The V call is TRBV19, the J call TRBJ1-4; 7 bases match TRBD1. This CDR3 is 16 amino acids long. CDR1 and CDR2 from the germline V gene are LNHDA and SQIVND (reference sequence). Germline trimming cut 2 bases from V and 0 bases from J; bases unmatched to any gene: 3. The CDR3 DNA reads as TGTGCCAGTAGTATAAAGGGGGCCGCAACTAATGAAAAACTGTTTTTT. Translated: CASSIKGAATNEKLFF.

This clone appeared once. This chain connects TRBV19 to TRBJ2-3, with D unresolved. The CDR3 is 13 residues long. Trimming cost V 6 bases and J 0 bases, with 7 bases left between them. Per the germline V gene, CDR1 is LNHDA and CDR2 is SQIVND (reference sequence). CDR3 amino acids: CASRTLSTDTQYF. The CDR3 DNA is TGTGCCAGTAGGACGTTAAGCACAGATACGCAGTATTTT.

The chain couples TRBV30 to TRBJ2-5; possibly TRBD2 for D (6 bases). V shed 2 bases and J shed 5 bases, with 15 bases lying between them. The length of the CDR3 is 14 residues. Germline V gives CDR1 GTSNPN, CDR2 SVGIG (reference sequence). CDR3 nucleotide sequence: TGTGCCTGGAGTTTAGCCGGGGGAATCGAGACCCAGTACTTC. Translation: CAWSLAGGIETQYF.

The J gene is TRBJ1-1, the V gene TRBV7-8, with D hard to call. CDR3 size: 15 residues. Per germline, CDR1 SGHVS and CDR2 FQNEAQ. Trimming cost V 1 base and J 0 bases, with 9 bases left between them. Written as DNA, the CDR3 is TGTGCCAGCAGCTTAGTCAGGACTATGAACACTGAAGCTTTCTTT. Translated: CASSLVRTMNTEAFF.